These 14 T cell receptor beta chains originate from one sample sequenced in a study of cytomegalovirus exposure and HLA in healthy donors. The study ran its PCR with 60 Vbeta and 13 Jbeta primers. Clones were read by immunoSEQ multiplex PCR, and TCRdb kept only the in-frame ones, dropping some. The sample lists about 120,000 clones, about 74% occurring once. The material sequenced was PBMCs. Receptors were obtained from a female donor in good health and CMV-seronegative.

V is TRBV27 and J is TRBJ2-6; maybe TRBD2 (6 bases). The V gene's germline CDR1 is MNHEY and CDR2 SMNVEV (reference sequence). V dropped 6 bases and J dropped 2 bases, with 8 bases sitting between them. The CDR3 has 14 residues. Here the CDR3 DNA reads TGTGCCAGCAGGGAGGGCGCTGGGGCCAACGTCCTGACTTTC. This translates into CASREGAGANVLTF.

The CDR3 region is CASSLEGLGEETQYF. DNA of the CDR3: TGTGCCAGCAGCTTGGAGGGACTGGGGGAAGAGACCCAGTACTTC. The chain is built from TRBV5-4 and TRBJ2-5; a weak D match, TRBD2 (6 bases). CDR3 length: 15 residues. The V end was cut by 0 bases, the J end by 3 bases, with 12 bases between. The germline V gene has CDR1 SGHNT and CDR2 YYREEE (reference sequence).

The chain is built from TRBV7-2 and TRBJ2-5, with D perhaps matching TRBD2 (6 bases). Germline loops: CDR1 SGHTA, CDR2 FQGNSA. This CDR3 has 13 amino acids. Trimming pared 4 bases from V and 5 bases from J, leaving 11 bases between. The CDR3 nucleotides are TGTGCCAGCAGCTCCGTTCGGGGGGAGACCCAGTACTTC. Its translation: CASSSVRGETQYF.

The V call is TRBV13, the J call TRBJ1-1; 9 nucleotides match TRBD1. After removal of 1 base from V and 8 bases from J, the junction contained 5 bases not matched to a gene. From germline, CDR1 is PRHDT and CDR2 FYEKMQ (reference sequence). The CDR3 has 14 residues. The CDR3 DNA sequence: TGTGCCAGCAGCTTAGCGGGGACAGGGCGAGAAGCTTTCTTT. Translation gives CASSLAGTGREAFF.

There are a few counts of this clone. The CDR3 DNA follows: TGTGCCAGCAGTCCGGGACAGCAAGAAGCTTTCTTT. Protein sequence: CASSPGQQEAFF. This chain connects TRBV27 to TRBJ1-1; 7 positions match TRBD1. The CDR3 runs 12 residues. The trim removed 5 bases at V and 8 bases at J, leaving 5 bases unmatched. Germline V lookup: CDR1 MNHEY, CDR2 SMNVEV (reference sequence).

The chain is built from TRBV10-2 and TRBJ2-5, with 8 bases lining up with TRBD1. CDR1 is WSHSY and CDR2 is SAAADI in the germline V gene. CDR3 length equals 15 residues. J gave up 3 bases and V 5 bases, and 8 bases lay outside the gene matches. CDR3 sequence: CASSRDRRGEETQYF. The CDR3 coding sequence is TGCGCCAGCAGTCGGGACAGGCGAGGAGAAGAGACCCAGTACTTC.

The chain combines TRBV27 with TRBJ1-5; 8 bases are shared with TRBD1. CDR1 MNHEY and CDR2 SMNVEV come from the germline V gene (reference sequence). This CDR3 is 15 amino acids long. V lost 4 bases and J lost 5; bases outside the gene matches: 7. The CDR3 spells CASSSGTGPHQPQHF. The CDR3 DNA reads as TGTGCCAGCAGTTCAGGGACAGGCCCCCATCAGCCCCAGCATTTT.

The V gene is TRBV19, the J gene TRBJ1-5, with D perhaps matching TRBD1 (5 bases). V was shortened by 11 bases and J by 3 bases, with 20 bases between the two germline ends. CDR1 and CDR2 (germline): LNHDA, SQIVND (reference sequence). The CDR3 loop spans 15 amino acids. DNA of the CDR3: TGTGCCGCGGGGCCCGGGGACGGCTTCAATCAGCCCCAGCATTTT. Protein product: CAAGPGDGFNQPQHF.

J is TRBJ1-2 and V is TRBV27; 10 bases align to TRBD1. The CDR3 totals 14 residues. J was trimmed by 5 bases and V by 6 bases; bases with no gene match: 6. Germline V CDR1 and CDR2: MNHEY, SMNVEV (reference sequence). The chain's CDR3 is CASSRQGAAYGYTF. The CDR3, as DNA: TGTGCCAGCAGCAGACAGGGGGCAGCGTATGGCTACACCTTC.

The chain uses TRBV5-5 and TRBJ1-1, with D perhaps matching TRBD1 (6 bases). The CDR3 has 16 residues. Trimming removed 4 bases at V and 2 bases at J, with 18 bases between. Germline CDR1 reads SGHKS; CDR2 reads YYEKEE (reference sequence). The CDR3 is CASSRRLLQGNTEAFF. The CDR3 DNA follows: TGTGCCAGCAGCCGAAGGCTTTTACAGGGAAACACTGAAGCTTTCTTT. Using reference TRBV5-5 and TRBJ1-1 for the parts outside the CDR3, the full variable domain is DAGVTQSPTHLIKTRGQQVTLRCSPISGHKSVSWYQQVLGQGPQFIFQYYEKEERGRGNFPDRFSARQFPNYSSELNVNALLLGDSALYLCASSRRLLQGNTEAFFGQGTRLTVV.

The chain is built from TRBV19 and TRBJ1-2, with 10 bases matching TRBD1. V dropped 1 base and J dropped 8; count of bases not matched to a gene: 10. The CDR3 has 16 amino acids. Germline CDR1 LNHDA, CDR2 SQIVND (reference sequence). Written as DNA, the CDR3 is TGTGCCAGTAGTATAGGCCCCGGGACAGGGGTCTCGGGCTACACCTTC. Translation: CASSIGPGTGVSGYTF.

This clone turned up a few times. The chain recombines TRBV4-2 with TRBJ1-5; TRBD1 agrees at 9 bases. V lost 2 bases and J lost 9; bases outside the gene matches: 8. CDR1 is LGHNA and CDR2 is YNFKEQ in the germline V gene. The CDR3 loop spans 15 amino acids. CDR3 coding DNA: TGTGCCAGCAGCCAATTTGAGACAGGGGGTTCGCCCCAGCATTTT. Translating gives CASSQFETGGSPQHF.

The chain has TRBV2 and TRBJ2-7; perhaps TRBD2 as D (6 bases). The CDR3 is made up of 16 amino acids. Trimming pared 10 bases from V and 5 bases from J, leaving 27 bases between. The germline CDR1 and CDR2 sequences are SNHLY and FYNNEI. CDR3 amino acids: CAIIREPFGRTHEQYF. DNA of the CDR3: TGTGCCATCATACGGGAGCCCTTTGGGAGAACCCACGAGCAGTACTTC.

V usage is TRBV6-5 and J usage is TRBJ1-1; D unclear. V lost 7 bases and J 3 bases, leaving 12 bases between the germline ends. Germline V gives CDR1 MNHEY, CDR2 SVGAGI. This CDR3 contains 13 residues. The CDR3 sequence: CASIRPADTEAFF. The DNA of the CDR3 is TGTGCCAGCATCCGACCGGCGGACACTGAAGCTTTCTTT.